A single sample is the source of the 22 T cell receptor beta chains below, sequenced in a study of T cells after yellow fever vaccination. TCRdb re-analysed the 5' RACE reads in MiXCR, keeping a single row per CDR3 protein. The data show 500,000 to 650,000 distinct CDR3 sequences, roughly a sixth seen once. The sequences come from PBMCs, collected less than 6 days after the first yellow fever vaccination. All receptors derive from a man aged 18 to 29 who received the YFV17D yellow fever vaccine.

The rearrangement joins TRBV7-2 to TRBJ2-7; tentative D call: TRBD1 (6 bases). CDR3 length equals 14 residues. Germline CDR1 SGHTA, CDR2 FQGNSA. Trimming took off 1 base at V and 2 bases at J, with 9 bases between the two ends. The CDR3 sequence: CASSLGQGTYEQYF. The CDR3 bases are TGTGCCAGCAGCTTAGGGCAGGGGACCTACGAGCAGTACTTC.

This clonotype has more than one count but fewer than ten. The chain joins TRBV27 to TRBJ1-1, with 8 bases lining up with TRBD1. J gave up 1 base and V 5 bases, and 6 bases lay outside the gene matches. The CDR3 totals 15 residues. Per the germline V gene, CDR1 is MNHEY and CDR2 is SMNVEV (reference sequence). The CDR3 DNA reads TGTGCCAGCAGTACCCACGGGACAGGGAACACTGAAGCTTTCTTT. Its protein is CASSTHGTGNTEAFF.

There are a few counts of this clonotype. J is TRBJ2-1 and V is TRBV5-4; 10 nucleotides line up with TRBD2. Trimming took 3 bases from V and 6 from J; bases not matched to a gene: 6. CDR3 length: 15 residues. Germline V gives CDR1 SGHNT, CDR2 YYREEE (reference sequence). CDR3 region: CASSYASGGFNEQFF. DNA for the CDR3: TGTGCCAGCAGCTATGCTAGCGGGGGTTTCAATGAGCAGTTCTTC. The variable domain in full, completed from reference TRBV5-4 and TRBJ2-1, reads ETGVTQSPTHLIKTRGQQVTLRCSSQSGHNTVSWYQQALGQGPQFIFQYYREEENGRGNFPPRFSGLQFPNYSSELNVNALELDDSALYLCASSYASGGFNEQFFGPGTRLTVL.

The CDR3 reads CASSLGGGQEDTQYF. The CDR3 nucleotides are TGTGCCAGCAGCTTAGGCGGGGGGCAGGAAGATACGCAGTATTTT. V and J are TRBV7-3 and TRBJ2-3, with 8 bases lining up with TRBD2. Trimming removed 2 bases from V and 5 bases from J; junction bases left unmatched: 6. This CDR3 spans 15 amino acids. CDR1 and CDR2 from the germline V gene are SGHTA and FQGTGA. The entire variable domain, with the rest obtained from reference TRBV7-3 and TRBJ2-3, is as follows: GAGVSQTPSNKVTEKGKYVELRCDPISGHTALYWYRQSLGQGPEFLIYFQGTGAADDSGLPNDRFFAVRPEGSVSTLKIQRTERGDSAVYLCASSLGGGQEDTQYFGPGTRLTVL.

This clonotype was seen a handful of times. The chain joins TRBV6-2 or TRBV6-3 to TRBJ1-2; TRBD1 might be the D (5 bases). The CDR3 has 14 amino acids. Germline CDR1 and CDR2: MNHEY and SVGEGT. Trimming left V 5 bases short and J 3 bases short, with 13 bases between. The CDR3 sequence is CASSTPGGDYGYTF. In DNA, the CDR3 is TGTGCCAGCAGTACCCCGGGGGGTGACTATGGCTACACCTTC.

The sample holds a few counts of this clonotype. The chain couples TRBV10-3 to TRBJ1-2; the D gene is possibly TRBD1 (5 bases). CDR3 length: 13 residues. The germline V and J ends were trimmed by 7 bases and 8 bases, with 17 bases remaining between them. Germline V gives CDR1 ENHRY, CDR2 SYGVKD. CDR3 sequence reads: CAITPGTVGGYTF. The CDR3 region has the DNA TGTGCCATCACTCCTGGGACCGTGGGGGGCTACACCTTC.

The genes are TRBV27 and TRBJ1-1; maybe TRBD1 (5 bases). Trimming cost V 5 bases and J 5 bases, with 12 bases left between them. Germline CDR1 is MNHEY and CDR2 is SMNVEV (reference sequence). The CDR3 is made up of 13 amino acids. The CDR3 bases are TGTGCCAGCAGTGCAGGGAGGGTAACTGAAGCTTTCTTT. Translating gives CASSAGRVTEAFF.

The chain has TRBV6-4 and TRBJ2-7; the match to TRBD1 covers 10 bases. The trim removed 4 bases at V and 6 bases at J, leaving 12 bases unmatched. The CDR3 extends over 16 amino acids. Germline V gene sequence: CDR1 MRHNA, CDR2 SNTAGT. The CDR3 sequence is CASSGDRQGATVEQYV. In nucleotides, the CDR3 is TGTGCCAGCAGTGGGGATAGACAGGGGGCGACCGTCGAGCAGTACGTC.

The rearrangement links TRBV29-1 to TRBJ2-1, with 10 bases lining up with TRBD2. This CDR3 spans 16 amino acids. The J segment lost 0 bases and the V segment lost 3 bases, leaving 5 bases of the junction unmatched. Germline V lookup: CDR1 SQVTM, CDR2 ANQGSEA. The CDR3 region has the DNA TGCAGCGTTGATCTAGCGGGGGCAAGCTCCTACAATGAGCAGTTCTTC. As protein: CSVDLAGASSYNEQFF.

This clonotype has a handful of counts. The chain is built from TRBV18 and TRBJ2-3; TRBD2 agrees at 7 bases. V shed 3 bases, J shed 0 bases, and the junction held 3 bases outside the gene matches. The CDR3 contains 15 residues. Germline CDR1 and CDR2: KGHSH and LQKENI. In nucleotides, the CDR3 is TGTGCCAGCTCACCGACTAGCCAGAGCACAGATACGCAGTATTTT. Translating gives CASSPTSQSTDTQYF.

The gene calls are TRBV7-2 and TRBJ2-3; D call uncertain. CDR3 length equals 14 residues. V lost 2 bases, J lost 6 bases, and 12 bases lay in between. CDR1 and CDR2 (germline): SGHTA, FQGNSA. The CDR3: CASSLNANTDTQYF. The CDR3 coding sequence is TGTGCCAGCAGCTTAAACGCAAACACGGATACGCAGTATTTT.

In its sample, this clonotype was seen a few times. The chain joins TRBV21-1 to TRBJ1-1; the D call of TRBD1 is as the table states it, not checked on the DNA. TRBV21-1 is tagged as a pseudogene. The CDR3 runs to 17 residues. The CDR3: CASSKRFIWARRTEAFF. The CDR3 nucleotides read TGTGCCAGCAGCAAAAGGTTTATCTGGGCCAGGAGGACTGAAGCTTTCTTT.

This clonotype was counted between two and nine times. J is TRBJ1-5 and V is TRBV6-5; a possible D gene is TRBD1 (5 bases). CDR1 MNHEY and CDR2 SVGAGI come from the germline V gene. This CDR3 has 15 residues. Trimming took 2 bases from V and 0 from J, leaving 8 bases between them. CDR3 protein: CASSYDRPSNQPQHF. The CDR3 region has the DNA TGTGCCAGCAGTTACGACAGACCTAGCAATCAGCCCCAGCATTTT.

This clonotype was observed a handful of times. J is TRBJ2-6 and V is TRBV18; maybe TRBD1 (6 bases). Per the germline V gene, CDR1 is KGHSH and CDR2 is LQKENI. Trimming shortened V by 3 bases and J by 0 bases, and 12 bases separated the two germline ends. This CDR3 is 17 amino acids long. DNA of the CDR3: TGTGCCAGCTCACCCCGACAGGCCATCTCTGGGGCCAACGTCCTGACTTTC. Translated: CASSPRQAISGANVLTF.

The rearrangement joins TRBV6-2 or TRBV6-3 to TRBJ2-6, with D uncertain. Trimming pared 2 bases from V and 0 bases from J, leaving 5 bases between. This CDR3 is built from 15 residues. The germline CDR1 and CDR2 sequences are MNHEY and SVGEGT. The CDR3 sequence is CASSYVRSGANVLTF. The CDR3 region has the DNA TGTGCCAGCAGTTACGTACGCTCTGGGGCCAACGTCCTGACTTTC.

This clonotype was seen more than once but under ten times. The J gene is TRBJ1-5, the V gene TRBV19; D uncertain. Trimming removed 9 bases from V and 7 bases from J, with 10 bases in between. The CDR3 loop spans 11 amino acids. Germline values: CDR1 LNHDA, CDR2 SQIVND (reference sequence). The CDR3 spells CARLGHQPQHF. CDR3 DNA sequence: TGTGCCAGACTAGGGCACCAGCCCCAGCATTTT.

This clonotype has at least ten counts. The V and J genes are TRBV7-6 and TRBJ1-2, with a tentative D call TRBD1 (5 bases). Germline CDR1 is SGHVS and CDR2 is FNYEAQ. V lost 5 bases and J lost 4, with 11 bases in between. The CDR3 is 13 residues long. CDR3 loop: CASSPQEGYGYTF. The DNA for the CDR3 is TGTGCCAGCAGCCCACAGGAAGGCTATGGCTACACCTTC.

A few counts support this clonotype. The rearrangement uses TRBV9 and TRBJ2-2; perhaps TRBD1 as D (6 bases). The CDR3 spans 18 residues. Trimming pared 6 bases from V and 0 bases from J, leaving 21 bases between. Germline CDR1 SGDLS, CDR2 YYNGEE. CDR3 amino acids: CASNDSPEDSSNTGELFF. In nucleotides, the CDR3 is TGTGCCAGCAATGATTCACCCGAGGACAGTTCGAACACCGGGGAGCTGTTTTTT.

This clonotype has only a few counts. The chain couples TRBV24-1 to TRBJ2-2, with 7 bases fitting TRBD1. The length of the CDR3 is 16 residues. J was trimmed by 0 bases and V by 4 bases; bases with no gene match: 4. The germline V gene encodes CDR1 KGHDR and CDR2 SFDVKD. CDR3 loop: CATSDLDRTNTGELFF. CDR3 in DNA: TGTGCCACCAGTGACCTGGACAGGACGAACACCGGGGAGCTGTTTTTT.

This clonotype has a handful of counts. The V gene is TRBV4-3, the J gene TRBJ2-5, with 9 nucleotides matching TRBD1. Germline-derived CDR1 and CDR2 are LGHNA and YSLEER. Trimming took 3 bases from V and 6 from J; bases not matched to a gene: 8. This CDR3 contains 15 residues. The CDR3 region is CASSQGTGLDQTQYF. DNA of the CDR3: TGCGCCAGCAGCCAGGGGACAGGGCTGGATCAGACCCAGTACTTC.

V is TRBV5-1 and J is TRBJ1-4; 9 bases are shared with TRBD1. The CDR3 is 15 residues long. V trimming: 0 bases; J trimming: 8 bases; junction bases outside the gene matches: 5. Germline V CDR1 and CDR2: SGHRS, YFSETQ. CDR3 residues: CASSLAGTGSEKLFF. The CDR3 coding sequence is TGCGCCAGCAGCTTGGCCGGGACAGGGTCCGAAAAACTGTTTTTT. Drawing the rest from reference TRBV5-1 and TRBJ1-4, the complete variable domain is KAGVTQTPRYLIKTRGQQVTLSCSPISGHRSVSWYQQTPGQGLQFLFEYFSETQRNKGNFPGRFSGRQFSNSRSEMNVSTLELGDSALYLCASSLAGTGSEKLFFGSGTQLSVL.

This clonotype was seen a few times. This chain connects TRBV4-1 to TRBJ2-7; 8 bases are a match to TRBD1. Germline assignment: CDR1 MGHRA and CDR2 YSYEKL. This CDR3 comprises 15 residues. Germline trimming cut 1 base from V and 3 bases from J; bases unmatched to any gene: 5. The CDR3 reads CASSQASGGVYEQYF. CDR3 sequence (DNA): TGCGCCAGCAGCCAAGCTTCAGGGGGCGTCTACGAGCAGTACTTC.